This T cell receptor (beta chain) originates from a study of T cell responses to AZD1222 COVID-19 vaccine (dated by TCRdb to 2020 to 2023). Notes on the research overall: AZD1222 recipients with second doses at about 4 weeks or about 12 weeks were pooled, because spike-specific TCR depth and breadth did not differ between schedules. TCR sequencing was performed for fewer than 250 trial participants, of whom 200 to 220 were given two doses of AZD1222 and 26 were given two doses of MenACWY control vaccine. Trial participants were enrolled by age into subgroups of 18-55, 56-69 and 70-plus years, and around 140, 26 and 57 TCR-sequenced participants, respectively, were included in these subgroups.

Here is what the overall study found, with its caveats: Because no samples from the day 14 peak response were available, repertoires could be characterized only after the peak T cell response. CD4 TCRs associated with the vaccine covered the entire spike protein, and the dominant responses were in regions 160-218 and 743-854. Conclusions about previously exposed vaccinees are limited, since just a handful of AZD1222 recipients were seropositive for SARS-CoV-2 at baseline. Participants were mostly white British, with more females than males. The authors suggested clonal diversity may have been underestimated. Spike-specific TCR breadth and depth rose significantly after two AZD1222 doses compared with day 0 and with MenACWY recipients. Epitopes outside the regions mutated in the B.1.351 and B.1.1.7 variants were reportedly recognized by nearly half of the unique spike-specific TCRs. In the small 56-69-year group, the increase in depth fell short of significance, most likely because of low power.

A remark on this clone: Its antigen is currently not known. Base qualities are not at hand, and no much larger clone is one base apart.

The CDR3 contains 14 residues, cysteine and phenylalanine counted. Here the CDR3 DNA is all that survives: 42 bases in frame from base 1. V and J lose 0 bases and 0 bases, and a span of 5 bases separates them. According to the germline V gene (reference sequence), CDR1 reads LGHDT and CDR2 reads YNNKEL. The time point label on this specimen signifies: baseline before first vaccination. Vaccinee samples were obtained from the UK trials COV001 and COV002, which included a single-blind randomized controlled phase 2/3 trial of AZD1222 (ChAdOx1 nCoV-19) in healthy adults. For TCRbeta chain sequencing, PBMC samples were collected from trial participants at day 0 and at day 28 after the second dose. The CDR3 regions of human TCRbeta chains were analyzed by immunosequencing. The authors processed their data as follows. Repertoire TCRs were matched against a reference library of SARS-CoV-2-specific TCRs generated with the MIRA antigen-specificity platform. Breadth meant the fraction of unique TCRs that were SARS-CoV-2-associated, whereas depth meant the fraction of total T cells that were SARS-CoV-2-associated. Using the MIRA data, each spike-specific TCR was assigned both to the spike region to which the TCR was reactive and to a CD4 or CD8 class. Log10-transformed breadth and depth values were compared by one-way ANOVA with Sidak's multiple comparisons tests. TCRdb provides this immuneACCESS table in a form limited to in-frame rearrangements. Some clones are lacking; in checked studies, under half of them reflect an unresolved V gene, and why the rest are absent is not known. The DNA gave D and trimming, while V, J and clone size come from that table. This sample comprises some 170,000 clones, approximately 88% of them detected only once. In total, the top ten clones hold 1.5% to 2% of the sample.

The receptor comes from an adult in good health. Sample: peripheral blood, taken on day 0 of AZD1222 vaccination. This chain joins TRBV3-1 (or the pseudogene TRBV3-2) to TRBJ1-1; the D gene assignment is ambiguous. CDR3 protein: CASSQDSMNTEAFF. The bases are TGTGCCAGCAGCCAAGACAGTATGAACACTGAAGCTTTCTTT.